This T cell receptor (beta chain) was sequenced during a study of breast tumors, draining lymph nodes, adjacent tissues. A single record per CDR3 protein comes from TCRdb applying MiXCR to the multiplex PCR reads. The sample has roughly 100,000 distinct CDR3 sequences; about 29% are singletons. The CDR3 contains 12 residues. Germline V lookup: CDR1 SGHAT, CDR2 FQNNGV. Trimming stripped 1 base from V and 10 bases from J, with 8 bases between. Samples came from axillary lymph nodes draining the breast cancer. This clonotype was found many times. Source material: axillary lymph node tissue. This TCR derives from a female donor with breast cancer. Some clones in this sample may be carry-over from other donors' samples. The chain is built from TRBV11-2 and TRBJ2-1; D is undetermined. As DNA, the CDR3 is TGTGCCAGCAGCTTAGGCTTCAGGGAGCAGTTCTTC. Its translation: CASSLGFREQFF.